This T cell receptor beta chain appears in the sequencing data of a study of blood T cell repertoires in COVID-19. Study summary: The study drew acute and convalescent COVID-19 samples from the United States, Italy and Spain. Sample material is recorded as cDNA or gDNA derived from T cells, B-cell-depleted T cells, or PBMCs.

Original processing methods: Amplifying reference gene primers gave estimates of nucleated cell counts. Produced via immunoSEQ multiplex PCR; TCRdb's table is partial and in-frame only. D and trimming were read from the DNA, whereas the V and J calls and clone size are those reported in that table. The sample yields roughly 240,000 clones, about 83% seen once. With 11 bases removed from V and 9 bases from J, the gap between germline ends came to 32 bases. Germline CDR1 is WNHNN and CDR2 is SYGVQD (reference sequence). The CDR3 extends over 18 amino acids. Seattle participants joined during active infection and were tracked over time.

Sequencing was performed on peripheral blood. V gene TRBV10-1 combines with J gene TRBJ1-6; TRBD1 is a possible D gene (5 bases). This sequence originates from a woman older than 75 with COVID-19, enrolled during active disease. CDR3 protein: CARECFGHLGGVGSPLHF. Here the CDR3 DNA reads TGCGCCCGTGAATGCTTTGGACACCTAGGCGGGGTAGGTTCACCCCTCCACTTT.